This T cell receptor (beta chain) comes out of a study of cytomegalovirus exposure and HLA in healthy donors. This clone was recorded a few times. The antigen is unknown. In germline, CDR1 is SGHTA, CDR2 FQGTGA. Between the trimmed V and J ends, which lost 5 bases and 4 bases, there was a span of 12 bases. This CDR3 region has 15 residues. In the PCR, 60 Vbeta and 13 Jbeta primers were used. TCRdb's copy holds only in-frame clones and misses some; the assay was immunoSEQ multiplex PCR. The sample holds 200,000 or so clones, about four fifths seen once. Study-level findings and limits: In terms of immune exposure information, only CMV serostatus was available. Cytomegalovirus-associated TCR beta chains were listed, numbering 164. The likely explanation for a cluster of highly shared sequence variants was sequencing artifact.

The V and J genes are TRBV7-3 and TRBJ2-6; D uncertain. The origin of this receptor is a boy younger than 18 in good health and CMV-seronegative. The material sequenced was PBMCs. The CDR3 sequence is CASSLETPGANVLTF. DNA for the CDR3: TGTGCCAGCAGCCTCGAGACTCCGGGGGCCAACGTCCTGACTTTC.